The 11 T cell receptor beta chains reported below all come from one sample, sequenced in a study of T cell changes during pregnancy in multiple sclerosis. Profiling relied on immunoSEQ multiplex PCR, and the TCRdb table lists in-frame clones only, not all of them. The sample contains around 40,000 clones, 85% to 95% of which appear only once. The sample consisted of CD4+ T cells from peripheral blood mononuclear cells, taken in the second trimester of pregnancy. The source is a female donor with multiple sclerosis, enrolled in a pregnancy study.

Here the CDR3 reads CAWSPRSGGTDTQYF. The CDR3 nucleotides read TGTGCCTGGAGCCCCCGCAGCGGGGGCACAGATACGCAGTATTTT. The chain combines TRBV30 with TRBJ2-3; 7 positions agree with TRBD2. V dropped 3 bases and J dropped 1; count of bases not matched to a gene: 7. Germline CDR1 and CDR2: GTSNPN and SVGIG (reference sequence). The CDR3 contains 15 residues.

The rearrangement links TRBV19 to TRBJ1-5; D ambiguous. V lost 5 bases to trimming and J lost 0 bases, with 11 bases between them. The CDR3 sequence is 15 residues long. The germline V gene has CDR1 LNHDA and CDR2 SQIVND (reference sequence). CDR3 residues: CASSLDMYSNQPQHF. CDR3 bases: TGTGCCAGTAGTCTCGACATGTATAGCAATCAGCCCCAGCATTTT.

This chain connects TRBV10-3 to TRBJ2-2, with D possibly TRBD2 on 6 matching bases. This CDR3 region has 17 residues. The V end lost 5 bases, the J end lost 4 bases, and 20 bases lay between the germline ends. Germline CDR1 ENHRY, CDR2 SYGVKD. In nucleotides, the CDR3 is TGTGCCATCAGTCCCAAGGGAGGTCCCGGGAGCACCGGGGAGCTGTTTTTT. Its protein product is CAISPKGGPGSTGELFF.

This sequence joins TRBV11-2 and TRBJ2-1, with unresolved D. CDR1 is SGHAT and CDR2 is FQNNGV in the germline V gene. This CDR3 has 12 amino acids. The ends were cut back, 6 bases at V and 7 bases at J, with 10 bases in the middle. The CDR3 is CASRSLQNEQFF. The CDR3 DNA is TGTGCCAGCAGATCATTGCAGAATGAGCAGTTCTTC.

The V and J genes are TRBV11-3 and TRBJ2-2, with 8 nucleotides matching TRBD2. J gave up 4 bases and V 7 bases, and 5 bases lay outside the gene matches. The CDR3 is made up of 14 amino acids. Germline V lookup: CDR1 SGHNT, CDR2 YENEEA. The CDR3 DNA follows: TGTGCCAGCACCTCGGGGGGGACCACCGGGGAGCTGTTTTTT. Its translation: CASTSGGTTGELFF. Based on the CDR3 plus reference TRBV11-3 and TRBJ2-2, the full variable domain is EAGVVQSPRYKIIEKKQPVAFWCNPISGHNTLYWYLQNLGQGPELLIRYENEEAVDDSQLPKDRFSAERLKGVDSTLKIQPAELGDSAVYLCASTSGGTTGELFFGEGSRLTVL.

This chain links TRBV11-2 with TRBJ1-3; TRBD1 is a possible D gene (5 bases). Looked up from germline, CDR1 is SGHAT and CDR2 is FQNNGV. V was trimmed by 5 bases and J by 3 bases, leaving 5 bases between them. This CDR3 spans 12 amino acids. CDR3 in DNA: TGTGCCAGCAGCGACAGTGGAAACACCATATATTTT. Residues: CASSDSGNTIYF.

The chain uses TRBV15 and TRBJ2-7; possible D gene TRBD2, 6 bases. Per germline, CDR1 LNHNV and CDR2 YYDKDF (reference sequence). Trimming took 6 bases from V and 0 from J, leaving 18 bases between them. This CDR3 spans 16 amino acids. This CDR3 reads CATRRDRVTSSYEQYF. CDR3 nucleotide sequence: TGTGCCACCAGACGAGACCGGGTGACTAGCTCCTACGAGCAGTACTTC.

This chain joins TRBV30 and TRBJ2-7; 10 bases are a match to TRBD2. Germline V CDR1 and CDR2: GTSNPN, SVGIG (reference sequence). With V trimmed by 3 bases and J by 5 bases, 1 base remained unmatched. This CDR3 is built from 12 residues. DNA of the CDR3: TGTGCCTGGAGCACTAGCGGGGACGAGCAGTACTTC. This translates into CAWSTSGDEQYF.

J is TRBJ2-7 and V is TRBV6-5; maybe TRBD1 (5 bases). Germline CDR1 reads MNHEY; CDR2 reads SVGAGI. Trimming removed 2 bases at V and 6 bases at J, with 17 bases between. The CDR3 covers 15 residues. CDR3 DNA: TGTGCCAGCAGTTACGAAGGTCAGGGCCTAGGCGAGCAGTACTTC. This gives the protein CASSYEGQGLGEQYF.

This chain uses TRBV5-1 with TRBJ2-7; 7 bases map to TRBD2. Germline trimming cut 2 bases from V and 2 bases from J; bases unmatched to any gene: 7. CDR1 SGHRS and CDR2 YFSETQ come from the germline V gene. This CDR3 contains 15 residues. The CDR3: CASSFGAGETYEQYF. CDR3 coding DNA: TGCGCCAGCAGCTTTGGGGCGGGGGAGACCTACGAGCAGTACTTC.

The chain is built from TRBV19 and TRBJ1-2, with 8 bases aligning to TRBD1. The germline CDR1 and CDR2 sequences are LNHDA and SQIVND (reference sequence). The CDR3 length is 16 residues. With V trimmed by 1 base and J by 2 bases, 6 bases remained unmatched. The DNA for the CDR3 is TGTGCCAGTAGTATAGGTCCCCAGGGGGCCAACTATGGCTACACCTTC. Translated: CASSIGPQGANYGYTF.